This TCR beta chain was identified in a study of blood T cells in healthy people across ages. In this sample, this clonotype turned up once. The antigen remains undetermined. Notes on the study in general: Long-lived donors carried more naive CD4+ cells and greater diversity than aged donors. Unsorted PBMC material precluded a definitive naive versus antigen-experienced comparison. While age rose, TCR beta diversity per million T cells dropped in a roughly linear way.

Using a J-beta primer mix together with a sample-barcoded 5' primer, a second PCR was run for roughly 6 to 12 cycles. TCRdb re-called the 5' RACE reads through MiXCR, storing one row per CDR3 protein. The sample comprises about 1 million distinct CDR3 sequences, 40% to 45% of which are singletons, and approximately 17% rests with the top ten. CDR1 is MNHEY, CDR2 SMNVEV, per germline (reference sequence). CDR3 size: 17 residues. Between the trimmed V and J ends, which lost 2 bases and 0 bases, there was a span of 11 bases. The receptor was isolated from a woman aged 55-75 years in good health. Sequencing used blood. The chain uses TRBV27 and TRBJ2-6, with unresolved D. The CDR3 loop reads CASSLIREISGANVLTF. The CDR3 DNA reads as TGTGCCAGCAGTTTAATAAGGGAAATCTCTGGGGCCAACGTCCTGACTTTC.